This TCR beta chain was observed in a study of T cells in Graves' hyperthyroidism and ophthalmopathy. Study-wide results and caveats: In the blood, most expanded thyroid clonotypes above 0.001 appeared as well.

This clonotype was counted between two and nine times. Antigen unknown. A much larger clone differs from this one at a single base, so this may be a read error. Regions amplified from RNA transcripts were the TCR beta CDR3 regions. The HTBI primer set was used in a first-round RT-PCR of the TCR CDR3. TCRdb processed the multiplex PCR reads anew with MiXCR; each CDR3 protein has one entry. The sample carries around 600,000 distinct CDR3 sequences, approximately 15% recorded once. J gave up 9 bases and V 7 bases, and 10 bases lay outside the gene matches. Per the germline V gene, CDR1 is SGHRS and CDR2 is YFSETQ. This CDR3 has 15 residues. Graves' hyperthyroidism showing no ophthalmopathy progression within 18 months was considered stable. The study based diagnoses on clinical symptoms, serum thyroxine and TRAb, thyroid ultrasound and orbital computed tomography. PBMCs came from over 8.5 ml fresh peripheral blood.

The receptor was derived from a young woman with Graves' hyperthyroidism. The chain links TRBV5-1 to TRBJ2-1, with TRBD2 identical over 13 bases. Material for sequencing was blood. CDR3 region: CASRDGLAGVSEQFF. The CDR3, as DNA: TGCGCCAGCCGCGACGGACTAGCGGGAGTTAGTGAGCAGTTCTTC.